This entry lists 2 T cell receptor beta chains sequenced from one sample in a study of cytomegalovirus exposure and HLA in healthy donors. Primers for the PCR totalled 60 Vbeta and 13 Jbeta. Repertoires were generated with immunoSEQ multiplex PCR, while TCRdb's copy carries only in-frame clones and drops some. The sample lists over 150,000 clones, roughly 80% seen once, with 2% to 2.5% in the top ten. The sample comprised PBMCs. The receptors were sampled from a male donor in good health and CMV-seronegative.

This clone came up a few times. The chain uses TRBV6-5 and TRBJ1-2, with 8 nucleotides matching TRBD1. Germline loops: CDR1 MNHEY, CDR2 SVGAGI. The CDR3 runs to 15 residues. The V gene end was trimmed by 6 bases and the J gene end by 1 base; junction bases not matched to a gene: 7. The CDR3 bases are TGTGCCAGCAGCCTCACGGACAGGGATAACTATGGCTACACCTTC. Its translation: CASSLTDRDNYGYTF.

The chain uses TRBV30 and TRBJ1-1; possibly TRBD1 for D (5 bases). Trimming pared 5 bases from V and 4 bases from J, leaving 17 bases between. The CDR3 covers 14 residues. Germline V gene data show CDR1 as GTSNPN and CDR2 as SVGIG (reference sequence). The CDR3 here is CAWHTGSQGTEAFF. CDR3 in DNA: TGTGCCTGGCACACAGGTTCTCAGGGCACTGAAGCTTTCTTT.